The rows below give T cell receptor beta chains drawn from one sample of a study of cytomegalovirus exposure and HLA in healthy donors. The assay was immunoSEQ multiplex PCR, and TCRdb's table has in-frame clones only and misses some. The table records around 210,000 clones, roughly three quarters of them present only once. The sequenced sample was PBMCs. These receptors originate from a man between 50 and 59 years old in good health and CMV-seronegative. Both conserved end residues are trimmed from each CDR3. The order of the fields is J gene, V gene, CDR3 protein.

>TRBJ1-5|TRBV7-9
ASSPTGSGQPQH
>TRBJ2-7|TRBV2
ASQRQGYEQY
>TRBJ2-3|TRBV6-5
ASSSGGVPDTQY
>TRBJ2-3|TRBV9
ASSNSGRGADTQY
>TRBJ2-7|TRBV18
ASSPGEGFIEQY
>TRBJ2-7|TRBV4-1
ASSQGPLDRGYEQY
>TRBJ1-2|TRBV4-1
ASSHNRDRGHNYYGYT
>TRBJ2-2|TRBV7-3
ASSQHRGRTGELF
>TRBJ2-1|TRBV10-1
ASSTGTGERGEQF
>TRBJ1-4|TRBV28
ASIPASGSGEKLF
>TRBJ2-1|TRBV6-5
ASSYSTSGWNEQF
>TRBJ1-5|TRBV6-5
ASSLNSVNQPQH
>TRBJ2-7|TRBV7-6
ASSSKPQGREQY
>TRBJ2-2|TRBV10-1
ASSDPGLSTGELF
>TRBJ2-1|TRBV11-2
ASTTGLDNEQF
>TRBJ2-5|TRBV10-1
AKDRVGETQY
>.|TRBV5-4
ASSSEGQASYEQY
>TRBJ2-7|TRBV28
ASSLGQPSYEQY
>TRBJ1-5|TRBV7-8
ASSLALTISNQPQH
>TRBJ2-2|TRBV4-2
ASRGQGDTGELF
>TRBJ1-3|TRBV28
ASSSAGNTIY
>TRBJ2-1|TRBV5-1
ASSGVGGEQF
>TRBJ2-1|TRBV6-1
ASRQEYNEQF
>TRBJ1-2|TRBV30
AWRPPGMNYGYT
>TRBJ2-7|TRBV29-1
SAAGTSGSYEQY
>TRBJ2-7|TRBV11-2
ASSLIQGATHEQY
>TRBJ1-2|TRBV6-1
ASRGASNYGYT
>TRBJ1-1|TRBV19
ASTSRPRGGTEAF
>TRBJ2-3|TRBV7-9
SSSTSDTQY
>TRBJ2-5|TRBV18
ASSPLTGFEETQY
>TRBJ2-2|TRBV27
ASSSPGKSTGELF
>TRBJ1-1|TRBV12-5
ASGLRTGGTEAF
>TRBJ1-1|TRBV11-1
ASSLMSGGSEAF
>TRBJ2-5|TRBV28
ASSPNQGEQY
>TRBJ1-5|TRBV4-2
ASSRKWLPSNQPQH
>TRBJ1-5|TRBV2
ASSEHGGGNQPQH
>TRBJ2-1|TRBV5-1
ASSLPAGGNEQF
>TRBJ2-7|TRBV10-1
ASSEVPGQGAEQY
>TRBJ1-6|TRBV27
ASSSGQAYNSPLH
>TRBJ2-1|TRBV30
AWSSGLAGAHNEQF